This TCR beta chain was captured by sequencing in a study of CD8+CD57+ T cells in acquired aplastic anemia. Across the study: Sorted cells (CD4+ and CD8+) yielded DNA amounts that averaged approximately 2.9 ug.

Notes on the study in general: Patients and controls turned out to have 25 to 30 CD8+ CDR3 sequences in common. CD8+ Simpson's diversity in patients was not significantly different from that in controls.

In regard to this clonotype: Its specificity is not known.

An expansion of CD8+CD57+ cells by flow cytometry had been shown in patients chosen for sequencing. CDR3 and TCR beta VDJ profiling relied on a genomic DNA template. Using its own MiXCR run on the reads, TCRdb lists one record per CDR3 protein. Of more than 150,000 distinct CDR3 sequences in the sample, 45% to 60% were seen once. Germline V gene sequence: CDR1 LNHDA, CDR2 SQIVND (reference sequence). This CDR3 region has 13 residues. The ends lost 9 bases at V and 4 bases at J; junction bases unmatched: 5. This chain connects TRBV19 to TRBJ1-5, with 8 bases lining up with TRBD1. The receptor was isolated from a human donor with aplastic anemia. The sample was sorted CD4+, CD8+, or CD8+CD57+ T cells (not recorded which) from PBMCs. CDR3 residues: CASARTGNQPQHF. CDR3 in DNA: TGTGCCAGCGCCCGGACAGGGAATCAGCCCCAGCATTTT. Looking up the rest from reference TRBV19 and TRBJ1-5 gives the full variable domain: DGGITQSPKYLFRKEGQNVTLSCEQNLNHDAMYWYRQDPGQGLRLIYYSQIVNDFQKGDIAEGYSVSREKKESFPLTVTSAQKNPTAFYLCASARTGNQPQHFGDGTRLSIL.